Each of the 8 T cell receptor beta chains below was sequenced from the same sample in a study of breast tumors, draining lymph nodes, adjacent tissues. Axillary draining lymph nodes of breast cancer patients supplied the node samples. TCRdb re-called the multiplex PCR reads through MiXCR, storing one row per CDR3 protein. Of 270,000 or so distinct CDR3 sequences listed, roughly 31% are singletons. Specimen: axillary lymph node tissue. Source of these receptors: a female donor with breast cancer. Some clones in this sample may be carry-over from other donors' samples.

This clonotype was seen only a few times. The chain couples TRBV4-2 to TRBJ2-3; 7 positions match TRBD2. CDR3 length equals 18 residues. V was pared by 0 bases and J by 5 bases, with 14 bases of the junction left unmatched. Germline CDR1 and CDR2: LGHNA and YNFKEQ. CDR3 protein: CASSQDEGRDYTRDTQYF. CDR3 in DNA: TGTGCCAGCAGCCAAGATGAGGGGCGGGACTACACCAGAGATACGCAGTATTTT.

This clonotype has more than one count but fewer than ten. The genes are TRBV7-9 and TRBJ1-1; D gene unclear. In germline, CDR1 is SEHNR, CDR2 FQNEAQ (reference sequence). The V end was cut by 8 bases, the J end by 1 base, with 8 bases between. CDR3 length: 12 amino acids. CDR3 residues: CASRRGNTEAFF. In DNA, the CDR3 is TGTGCCAGCCGTCGTGGGAACACTGAAGCTTTCTTT.

The CDR3 region is CASSRIGQGGYEQYF. CDR3 DNA sequence: TGTGCCAGCAGTCGAATCGGACAGGGTGGATACGAGCAGTACTTC. The rearrangement joins TRBV28 to TRBJ2-7; 8 positions agree with TRBD1. The CDR3 length is 15 residues. In germline, CDR1 is MDHEN, CDR2 SYDVKM. V shed 5 bases and J 4 bases; nucleotides not matched to a gene: 10.

This clonotype has at least ten counts. The rearrangement links TRBV20-1 to TRBJ2-7; D might be TRBD2 (5 bases). Trimming took off 6 bases at V and 0 bases at J, with 12 bases between the two ends. This CDR3 is 13 amino acids long. Germline V gene lookup returns CDR1 DFQATT and CDR2 SNEGSKA (reference sequence). CDR3 amino acids: CSAQDYFSYEQYF. In DNA, the CDR3 is TGCAGTGCCCAAGACTACTTCTCCTACGAGCAGTACTTC.

This clonotype was found many times. The chain couples TRBV11-2 to TRBJ2-3; 7 bases line up with TRBD2. Germline V lookup: CDR1 SGHAT, CDR2 FQNNGV. J was trimmed by 3 bases and V by 2 bases; bases with no gene match: 5. This CDR3 has 15 residues. Here the CDR3 DNA reads TGTGCCAGCAGCTTACTGCTAGCGGAAACAGATACGCAGTATTTT. Encoded protein: CASSLLLAETDTQYF.

Points on this clonotype: A read error is likely, as this CDR3 ends without the conserved phenylalanine or tryptophan. This sequence joins TRBV15 and TRBJ2-5; 11 nucleotides line up with TRBD2. The junction had 18 bases not matched to a gene; V was cut back by 8 bases and J by 4 bases. CDR1 and CDR2 (germline): LNHNV, YYDKDF (reference sequence). The CDR3 has 18 amino acids. In DNA, the CDR3 is TGTGCCACCCGCGGGGGAACAAATAGCGGGAGGGAGCCAGAGACCCAGTACTTA. It encodes CATRGGTNSGREPETQYL.

This clonotype was counted ten times or more. The genes are TRBV9 and TRBJ2-1; TRBD1 agrees at 9 bases. The CDR3 extends over 16 amino acids. Germline V gene lookup returns CDR1 SGDLS and CDR2 YYNGEE. Trimming took 2 bases from V and 2 from J; bases not matched to a gene: 5. This CDR3 reads CASSVVRQGAYNEQFF. The CDR3 nucleotides read TGTGCCAGCAGCGTTGTGCGACAGGGGGCCTACAATGAGCAGTTCTTC.

This clonotype was found many times. V gene TRBV6-4 combines with J gene TRBJ2-2, with TRBD1 matching over 8 bases. The trim removed 7 bases at V and 3 bases at J, leaving 4 bases unmatched. Germline CDR1 reads MRHNA; CDR2 reads SNTAGT. The CDR3 runs 14 residues. CDR3: CASTKDRDTGELFF. DNA for the CDR3: TGTGCCAGCACAAAGGACAGGGACACCGGGGAGCTGTTTTTT.